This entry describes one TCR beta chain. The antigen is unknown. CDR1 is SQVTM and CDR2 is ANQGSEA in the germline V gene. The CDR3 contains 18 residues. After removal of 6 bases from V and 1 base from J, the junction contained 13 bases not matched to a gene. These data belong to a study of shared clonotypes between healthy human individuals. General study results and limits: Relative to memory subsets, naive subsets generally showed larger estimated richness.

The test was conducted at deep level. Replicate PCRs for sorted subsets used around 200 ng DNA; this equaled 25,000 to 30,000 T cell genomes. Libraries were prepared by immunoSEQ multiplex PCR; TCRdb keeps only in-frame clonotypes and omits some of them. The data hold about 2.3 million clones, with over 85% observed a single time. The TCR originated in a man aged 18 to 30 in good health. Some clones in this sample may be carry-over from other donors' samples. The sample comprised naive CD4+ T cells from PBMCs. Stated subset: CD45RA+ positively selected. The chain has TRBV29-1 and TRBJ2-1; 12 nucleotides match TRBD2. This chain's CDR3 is CSVHTGASGRASYNEQFF. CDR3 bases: TGCAGCGTGCATACGGGGGCTAGCGGGAGGGCGTCCTACAATGAGCAGTTCTTC.